A single sample is the source of the 24 T cell receptor beta chains below, sequenced in a study of shared clonotypes between healthy human individuals. Generated by immunoSEQ multiplex PCR, the TCRdb table keeps only in-frame clones and is missing some. The profile covers about 2 million clones, with about 94% appearing a single time and around 1.2% taken by the ten largest. Cells designated naive CD8 were CD45RO-negative and were positively selected for CCR7, with terminally differentiated effector memory CD45RA+ cells excluded. The sequenced sample consisted of naive CD8+ T cells sorted from blood. All receptors come from a man aged 18 to 30 in good health.

The V and J genes are TRBV6-1 and TRBJ2-3; D unresolved. The germline V gene encodes CDR1 MNHNS and CDR2 SASEGT. Trimming cost V 2 bases and J 2 bases, with 8 bases left between them. This CDR3 spans 14 amino acids. The CDR3 sequence is CASSEQLPTDTQYF. In nucleotides, the CDR3 is TGTGCCAGCAGTGAACAACTACCCACAGATACGCAGTATTTT.

V usage is TRBV28 and J usage is TRBJ2-7, with 11 positions matching TRBD2. V trimming: 2 bases; J trimming: 7 bases; junction bases outside the gene matches: 7. CDR1 is MDHEN and CDR2 is SYDVKM in the germline V gene. The CDR3 extends over 15 amino acids. The CDR3 coding sequence is TGTGCCAGCAGTTTAGGGCTAGCGGGAGGTGGGGAGCAGTACTTC. Translation: CASSLGLAGGGEQYF.

The chain uses TRBV11-2 and TRBJ2-3, with TRBD1 matching 9 bases. The J segment lost 3 bases and the V segment lost 0 bases, leaving 7 bases of the junction unmatched. Germline V CDR1 and CDR2: SGHAT, FQNNGV. The CDR3 covers 17 residues. The CDR3 nucleotides are TGTGCCAGCAGCTTAGACATGGCCGGGACAGGGACAGATACGCAGTATTTT. This sequence encodes CASSLDMAGTGTDTQYF.

The chain links TRBV4-1 to TRBJ2-7; D call uncertain. Germline CDR1 MGHRA, CDR2 YSYEKL. The CDR3 sequence is 13 residues long. Trimming took 5 bases from V and 7 from J, leaving 15 bases between them. The CDR3 loop reads CASSNLLLEEQYF. The DNA for the CDR3 is TGCGCCAGCAGCAACCTACTCTTAGAAGAGCAGTACTTC.

Worth noting for this clone: Other DNA sequences within the sample encode an identical CDR3. V usage is TRBV30 and J usage is TRBJ2-2; unclear D gene. Germline V CDR1 and CDR2: GTSNPN, SVGIG (reference sequence). V was trimmed by 0 bases and J by 2 bases, leaving 4 bases between them. The CDR3 extends over 13 amino acids. The CDR3 nucleotides are TGTGCCTGGAGTGTAACTAACACCGGGGAGCTGTTTTTT. The encoded protein is CAWSVTNTGELFF.

The rearrangement joins TRBV19 to TRBJ2-7; D is ambiguous. Trimming took 5 bases from V and 2 from J, leaving 13 bases between them. The CDR3 has 14 residues. Per germline, CDR1 LNHDA and CDR2 SQIVND (reference sequence). The CDR3 region has the DNA TGTGCCAGTAGTTTAACACACCCTGCCTACGAGCAGTACTTC. It encodes CASSLTHPAYEQYF.

The sample holds one count of this clone. The gene calls are TRBV5-1 and TRBJ2-7; tentatively, D is TRBD1 or TRBD2 (6 bases each). V lost 0 bases, J lost 2 bases, and 12 bases lay in between. The CDR3 is made up of 15 amino acids. Germline loops: CDR1 SGHRS, CDR2 YFSETQ. CDR3 loop: CASSLGRGLPYEQYF. In nucleotides, the CDR3 is TGCGCCAGCAGCTTGGGCAGGGGACTTCCCTACGAGCAGTACTTC.

This chain links TRBV7-2 with TRBJ2-7; 8 bases are shared with TRBD1. Germline V gene lookup returns CDR1 SGHTA and CDR2 FQGNSA. The V and J ends lost 4 bases and 4 bases, in that order; junction bases with no gene match: 9. The CDR3 has 15 residues. The CDR3 protein is CASSSPRDRGYEQYF. CDR3 DNA sequence: TGTGCCAGCAGCTCCCCCCGAGACAGGGGTTACGAGCAGTACTTC.

This chain joins TRBV10-2 and TRBJ2-5; 8 nucleotides line up with TRBD1. Germline assignment: CDR1 WSHSY and CDR2 SAAADI. This CDR3 contains 15 residues. Trimming at V came to 2 bases and at J to 1 base, leaving 3 bases not matched to a gene. CDR3 in amino acids: CASSERTGTQETQYF. The CDR3 DNA follows: TGCGCCAGCAGTGAGCGGACAGGGACCCAAGAGACCCAGTACTTC.

J is TRBJ2-1 and V is TRBV7-8, with TRBD1 matching 7 bases. Looked up from germline, CDR1 is SGHVS and CDR2 is FQNEAQ. With V trimmed by 1 base and J by 4 bases, 4 bases remained unmatched. The CDR3 is 15 residues long. The CDR3 DNA sequence: TGTGCCAGCAGCTTAGTAGCGACAGGGTACAATGAGCAGTTCTTC. This sequence encodes CASSLVATGYNEQFF.

The genes are TRBV6-6 and TRBJ2-5; D possibly corresponds to TRBD1 (5 bases). Trimming left V 2 bases short and J 5 bases short, with 6 bases between. Per the germline V gene, CDR1 is MNHNY and CDR2 is SVGAGI (reference sequence). This CDR3 is 12 amino acids long. DNA of the CDR3: TGTGCCAGCAGTTACGGGGCGGAGACCCAGTACTTC. This gives the protein CASSYGAETQYF.

The chain combines TRBV9 with TRBJ1-4, with a possible D match to TRBD1 (5 bases). The CDR3 contains 16 residues. Between the trimmed V and J ends, which lost 2 bases and 0 bases, there was a span of 11 bases. The germline gives CDR1 SGDLS, CDR2 YYNGEE. CDR3 in DNA: TGTGCCAGCAGCGTCGACAGCCATACAACTAATGAAAAACTGTTTTTT. Translated, it gives CASSVDSHTTNEKLFF.

On this clone: This sample also contains other DNA sequences that code for the same CDR3. The CDR3 nucleotides are TGTGCCAGCAGCCTCCAAGAGACCCAGTACTTC. Translated, it gives CASSLQETQYF. The rearrangement uses TRBV11-2 and TRBJ2-5; D ambiguous. Per germline, CDR1 SGHAT and CDR2 FQNNGV. The CDR3 contains 11 residues. V lost 5 bases and J 1 base, leaving 2 bases between the germline ends.

A note on this clone: The identical CDR3 is also encoded by other nucleotide sequences in the sample. The V gene is TRBV7-9, the J gene TRBJ2-5; D uncertain. V was cut by 4 bases and J by 5 bases, with 5 bases left in between. CDR1 SEHNR and CDR2 FQNEAQ come from the germline V gene (reference sequence). The CDR3 length is 11 residues. Here the CDR3 DNA reads TGTGCCAGCAGCTCCCGGGAGACCCAGTACTTC. It specifies CASSSRETQYF.

The CDR3 DNA follows: TGTGCCAGCAGTTGGGGTTCAGGGTCTTACGAGCAGTACTTC. This encodes CASSWGSGSYEQYF. The rearrangement links TRBV27 to TRBJ2-7; a weak D match, TRBD1 (5 bases). Germline V gene sequence: CDR1 MNHEY, CDR2 SMNVEV (reference sequence). CDR3 length equals 14 residues. Between the trimmed V and J ends, which lost 4 bases and 4 bases, there was a span of 14 bases.

The chain recombines TRBV5-8 with TRBJ2-7; D is undetermined. This CDR3 is 16 amino acids long. V was shortened by 5 bases and J by 4 bases, with 22 bases between the two germline ends. Germline-derived CDR1 and CDR2 are SGHTS and YDEGEE. The CDR3 protein is CASSVFYFEGLYEQYF. Here the CDR3 DNA reads TGTGCCAGCAGTGTGTTTTACTTCGAAGGATTGTACGAGCAGTACTTC.

This clone is a singleton in its sample. The chain joins TRBV19 to TRBJ2-7; TRBD2 might be the D (5 bases). V was shortened by 1 base and J by 0 bases, with 10 bases between the two germline ends. The CDR3 consists of 15 residues. Per the germline V gene, CDR1 is LNHDA and CDR2 is SQIVND (reference sequence). CDR3 nucleotides: TGTGCCAGTAGTATAGGAACGGACTTCTCCTACGAGCAGTACTTC. The encoded protein is CASSIGTDFSYEQYF.

The chain links TRBV28 to TRBJ2-7; no clear D gene. The CDR3 covers 12 residues. V lost 6 bases to trimming and J lost 4 bases, with 10 bases between them. The germline V gene has CDR1 MDHEN and CDR2 SYDVKM. The DNA for the CDR3 is TGTGCCAGCAGCCCACGCTTGTACGAGCAGTACTTC. Translation: CASSPRLYEQYF.

This chain joins TRBV29-1 and TRBJ2-3, with a possible D match to TRBD1 (6 bases). The CDR3 is 16 amino acids. Germline V gene lookup returns CDR1 SQVTM and CDR2 ANQGSEA. Trimming took off 3 bases at V and 1 base at J, with 17 bases between the two ends. The CDR3 region has the DNA TGCAGCGTTGAGGGGCCAGGGGCGACCGGCACAGATACGCAGTATTTT. Its translation is CSVEGPGATGTDTQYF.

This chain joins TRBV4-1 and TRBJ2-7, with D hard to call. This CDR3 is built from 16 residues. The V end was cut by 1 base, the J end by 3 bases, with 16 bases between. CDR1 is MGHRA and CDR2 is YSYEKL in the germline V gene. In DNA, the CDR3 is TGCGCCAGCAGCCAAGTATCGGCAGAGCCCTACTACGAGCAGTACTTC. This gives the protein CASSQVSAEPYYEQYF.

The CDR3 nucleotides read TGCGCCAGCAGCCAGAGGGTAGTGGGGGAGACCCAGTACTTC. As protein: CASSQRVVGETQYF. The V call is TRBV4-1, the J call TRBJ2-5; the D gene is possibly TRBD2 (5 bases). The CDR3 is made up of 14 amino acids. Per germline, CDR1 MGHRA and CDR2 YSYEKL. Trimming pared 3 bases from V and 5 bases from J, leaving 13 bases between.

The chain combines TRBV13 with TRBJ2-1, with D hard to call. The V end lost 3 bases, the J end lost 5 bases, and 14 bases lay between the germline ends. CDR1 is PRHDT and CDR2 is FYEKMQ in the germline V gene (reference sequence). The CDR3 loop spans 15 amino acids. CDR3 sequence reads: CASSFSQHPNNEQFF. In DNA, the CDR3 is TGTGCCAGCAGCTTCTCCCAGCATCCCAACAATGAGCAGTTCTTC.

The genes are TRBV21-1 and TRBJ2-3; the table assigns TRBD1, which was not confirmed against the DNA. TRBV21-1 is a pseudogene. This CDR3 has 11 residues. The CDR3 DNA follows: TGTGCCAGCAGCATCCATTATACGCAGTATTTT. Translated: CASSIHYTQYF.

The chain links TRBV6-5 to TRBJ2-7, with D unclear. This CDR3 region has 14 residues. CDR1 is MNHEY, CDR2 SVGAGI, per germline. The ends were cut back, 0 bases at V and 1 base at J, with 7 bases in the middle. CDR3 DNA sequence: TGTGCCAGCAGTTACTCAGACCCATCCTACGAGCAGTACTTC. It is translated as CASSYSDPSYEQYF.